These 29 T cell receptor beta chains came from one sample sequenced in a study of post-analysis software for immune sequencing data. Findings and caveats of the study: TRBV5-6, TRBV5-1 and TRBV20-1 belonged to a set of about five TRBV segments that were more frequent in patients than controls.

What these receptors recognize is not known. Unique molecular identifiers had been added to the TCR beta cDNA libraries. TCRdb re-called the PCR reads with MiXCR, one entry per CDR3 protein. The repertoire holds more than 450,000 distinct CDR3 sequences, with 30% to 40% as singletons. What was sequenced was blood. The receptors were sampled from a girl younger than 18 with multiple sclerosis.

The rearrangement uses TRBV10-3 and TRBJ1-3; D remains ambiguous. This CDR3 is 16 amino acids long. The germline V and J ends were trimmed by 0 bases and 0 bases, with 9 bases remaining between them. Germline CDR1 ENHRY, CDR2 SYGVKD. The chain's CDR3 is CAISESVKASGNTIYF. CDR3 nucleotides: TGTGCCATCAGTGAGTCGGTCAAGGCCTCTGGAAACACCATATATTTT.

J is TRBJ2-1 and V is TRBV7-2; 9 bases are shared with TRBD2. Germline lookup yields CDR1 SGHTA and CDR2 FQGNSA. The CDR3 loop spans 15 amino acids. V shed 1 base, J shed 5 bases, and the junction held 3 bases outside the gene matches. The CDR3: CASSLESGGHNEQFF. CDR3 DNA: TGTGCCAGCAGCTTAGAAAGCGGGGGGCACAATGAGCAGTTCTTC.

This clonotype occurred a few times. The CDR3 sequence: CASSARGDPQETQYF. DNA of the CDR3: TGTGCCAGCAGCGCGAGAGGGGACCCGCAAGAGACCCAGTACTTC. This chain joins TRBV9 and TRBJ2-5; perhaps D is TRBD1 or TRBD2 (5 bases each). CDR3 length equals 15 residues. Trimming took off 3 bases at V and 2 bases at J, with 14 bases between the two ends. The germline gives CDR1 SGDLS, CDR2 YYNGEE.

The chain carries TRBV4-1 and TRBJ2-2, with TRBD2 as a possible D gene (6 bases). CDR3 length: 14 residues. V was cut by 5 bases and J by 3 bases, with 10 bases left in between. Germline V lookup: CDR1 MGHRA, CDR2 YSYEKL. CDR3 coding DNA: TGCGCCAGCAGCTCCGGACTACACACCGGGGAGCTGTTTTTT. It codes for CASSSGLHTGELFF.

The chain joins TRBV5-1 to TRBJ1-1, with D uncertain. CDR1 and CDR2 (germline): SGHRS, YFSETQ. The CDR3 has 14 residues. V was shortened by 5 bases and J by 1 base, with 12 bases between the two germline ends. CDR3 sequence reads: CASRDARKNTEAFF. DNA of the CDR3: TGCGCCAGCAGGGACGCGCGTAAGAACACTGAAGCTTTCTTT.

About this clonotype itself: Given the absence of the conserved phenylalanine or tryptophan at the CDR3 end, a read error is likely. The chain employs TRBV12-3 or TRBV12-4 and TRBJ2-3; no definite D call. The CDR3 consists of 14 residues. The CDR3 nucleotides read TGTGCCAGCAGTCCCAGAGTTACCACAGATGCGCAGTATTCC. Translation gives CASSPRVTTDAQYS.

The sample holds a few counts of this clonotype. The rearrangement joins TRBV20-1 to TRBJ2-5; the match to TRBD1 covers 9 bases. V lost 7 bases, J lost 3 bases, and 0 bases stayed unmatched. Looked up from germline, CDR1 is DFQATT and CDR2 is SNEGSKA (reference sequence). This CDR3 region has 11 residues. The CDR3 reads CSGTGEETQYF. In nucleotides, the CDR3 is TGCAGTGGGACAGGGGAAGAGACCCAGTACTTC.

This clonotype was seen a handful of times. CDR3 region: CATSSYRGDGYTF. The DNA of the CDR3 is TGTGCCACCAGCAGTTACAGGGGGGATGGCTACACCTTC. The chain couples TRBV15 to TRBJ1-2; 8 bases are a match to TRBD1. Trimming cost V 3 bases and J 6 bases; bases outside gene matches: 3. The CDR3 runs to 13 residues. Germline CDR1 reads LNHNV; CDR2 reads YYDKDF (reference sequence).

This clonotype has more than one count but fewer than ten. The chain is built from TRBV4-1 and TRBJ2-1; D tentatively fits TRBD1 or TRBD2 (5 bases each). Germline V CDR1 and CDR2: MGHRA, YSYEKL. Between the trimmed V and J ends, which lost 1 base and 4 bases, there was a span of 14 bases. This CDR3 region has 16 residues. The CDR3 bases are TGCGCCAGCAGCCAAGGAGGGGTCCCGCGGTACAATGAGCAGTTCTTC. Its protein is CASSQGGVPRYNEQFF.

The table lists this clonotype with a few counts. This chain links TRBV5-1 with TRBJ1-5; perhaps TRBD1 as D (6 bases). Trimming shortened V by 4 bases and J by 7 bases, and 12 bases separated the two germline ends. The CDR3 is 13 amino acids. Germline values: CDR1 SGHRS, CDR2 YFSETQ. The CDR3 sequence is CASSVEGVQPQHF. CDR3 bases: TGCGCCAGCAGCGTCGAGGGGGTCCAGCCCCAGCATTTT.

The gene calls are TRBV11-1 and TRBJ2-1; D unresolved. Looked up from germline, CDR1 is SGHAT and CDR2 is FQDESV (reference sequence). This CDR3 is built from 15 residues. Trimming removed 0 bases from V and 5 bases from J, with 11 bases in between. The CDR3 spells CASSLARVAHNEQFF. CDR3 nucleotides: TGTGCCAGCAGCTTAGCCCGGGTGGCGCACAATGAGCAGTTCTTC.

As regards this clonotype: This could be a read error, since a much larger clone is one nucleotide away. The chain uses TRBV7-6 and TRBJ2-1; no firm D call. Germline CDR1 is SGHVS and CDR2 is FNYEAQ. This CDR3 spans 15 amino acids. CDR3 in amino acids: CVSSLVPRTNNEQFF. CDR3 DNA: TGTGTCAGCAGCTTAGTTCCCAGGACGAACAATGAGCAGTTCTTC.

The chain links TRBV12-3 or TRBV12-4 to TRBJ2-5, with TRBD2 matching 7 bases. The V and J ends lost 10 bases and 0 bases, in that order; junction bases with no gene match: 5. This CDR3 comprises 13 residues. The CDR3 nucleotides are TGTGCCACTACGGGGACTAACCAAGAGACCCAGTACTTC. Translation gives CATTGTNQETQYF.

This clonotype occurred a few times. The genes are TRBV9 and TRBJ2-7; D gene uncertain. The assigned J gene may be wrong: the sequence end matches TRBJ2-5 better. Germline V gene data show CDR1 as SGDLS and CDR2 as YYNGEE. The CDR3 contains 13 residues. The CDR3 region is CASSVPPRETQYF. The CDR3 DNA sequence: TGTGCCAGCAGCGTACCCCCTAGGGAGACCCAGTACTTC.

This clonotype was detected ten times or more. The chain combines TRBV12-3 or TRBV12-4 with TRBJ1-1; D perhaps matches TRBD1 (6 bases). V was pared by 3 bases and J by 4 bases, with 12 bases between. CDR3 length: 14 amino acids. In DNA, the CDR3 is TGTGCCAGCAGTTTGGACGGGGGCGGCACTGAAGCTTTCTTT. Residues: CASSLDGGGTEAFF.

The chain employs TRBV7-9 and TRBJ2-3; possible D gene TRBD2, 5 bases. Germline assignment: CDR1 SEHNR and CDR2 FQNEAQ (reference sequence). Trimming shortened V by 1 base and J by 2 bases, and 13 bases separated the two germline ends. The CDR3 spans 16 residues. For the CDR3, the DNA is TGTGCCAGCAGCTTAGAGTTAAGCGGACCCACAGATACGCAGTATTTT. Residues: CASSLELSGPTDTQYF. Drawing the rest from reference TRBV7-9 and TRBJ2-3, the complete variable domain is DTGVSQNPRHKITKRGQNVTFRCDPISEHNRLYWYRQTLGQGPEFLTYFQNEAQLEKSRLLSDRFSAERPKGSFSTLEIQRTEQGDSAMYLCASSLELSGPTDTQYFGPGTRLTVL.

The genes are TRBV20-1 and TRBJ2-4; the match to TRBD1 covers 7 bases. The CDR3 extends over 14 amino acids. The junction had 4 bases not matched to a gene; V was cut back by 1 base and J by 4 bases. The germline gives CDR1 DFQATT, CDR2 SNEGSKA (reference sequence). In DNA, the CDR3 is TGCAGTGCTAGAGGTGACAGGGCGAAAAACATTCAGTACTTC. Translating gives CSARGDRAKNIQYF.

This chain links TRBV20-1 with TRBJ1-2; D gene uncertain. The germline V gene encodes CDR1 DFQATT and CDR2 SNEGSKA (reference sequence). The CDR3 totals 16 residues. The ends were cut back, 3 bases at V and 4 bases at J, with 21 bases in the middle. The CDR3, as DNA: TGCAGTGCTAGGTCCTTCCGGGCAAGAGGCCTCTATGGCTACACCTTC. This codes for CSARSFRARGLYGYTF.

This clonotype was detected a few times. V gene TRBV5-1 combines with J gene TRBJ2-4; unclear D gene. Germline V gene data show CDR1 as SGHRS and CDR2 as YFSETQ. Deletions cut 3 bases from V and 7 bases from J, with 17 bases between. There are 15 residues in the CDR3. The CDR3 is CASSSEHPGTNIQYF. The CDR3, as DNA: TGCGCCAGCAGCTCCGAACATCCGGGCACGAACATTCAGTACTTC.

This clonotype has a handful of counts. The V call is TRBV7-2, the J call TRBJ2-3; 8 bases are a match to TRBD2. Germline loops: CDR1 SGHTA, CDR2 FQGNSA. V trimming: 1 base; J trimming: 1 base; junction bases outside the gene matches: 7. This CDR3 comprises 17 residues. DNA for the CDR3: TGTGCCAGCAGCTTAGAACCCAGCGGGGGTGGCACAGATACGCAGTATTTT. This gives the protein CASSLEPSGGGTDTQYF.

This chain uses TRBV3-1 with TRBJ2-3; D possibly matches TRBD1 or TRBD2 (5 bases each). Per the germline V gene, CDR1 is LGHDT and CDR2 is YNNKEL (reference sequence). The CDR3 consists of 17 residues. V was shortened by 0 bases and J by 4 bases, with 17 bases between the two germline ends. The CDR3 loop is CASSQDFGSGSADTQYF. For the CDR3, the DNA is TGTGCCAGCAGCCAAGATTTTGGTTCAGGGAGCGCAGATACGCAGTATTTT.

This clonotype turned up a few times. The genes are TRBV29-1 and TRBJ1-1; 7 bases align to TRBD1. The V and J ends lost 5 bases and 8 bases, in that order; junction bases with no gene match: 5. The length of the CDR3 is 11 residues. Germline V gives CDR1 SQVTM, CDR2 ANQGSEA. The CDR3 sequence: CSVLQGREAFF. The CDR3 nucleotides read TGCAGCGTTTTACAGGGGAGAGAAGCTTTCTTT.

The CDR3 DNA sequence: TGCAGTGCTAGAGCGGACAGGGAAGCTGGAAACACCATATATTTT. Translation: CSARADREAGNTIYF. The chain employs TRBV20-1 and TRBJ1-3; 8 positions match TRBD1. Germline CDR1 is DFQATT and CDR2 is SNEGSKA (reference sequence). J lost 2 bases, V lost 1 base, and 4 bases had no gene match. This CDR3 is 15 amino acids long.

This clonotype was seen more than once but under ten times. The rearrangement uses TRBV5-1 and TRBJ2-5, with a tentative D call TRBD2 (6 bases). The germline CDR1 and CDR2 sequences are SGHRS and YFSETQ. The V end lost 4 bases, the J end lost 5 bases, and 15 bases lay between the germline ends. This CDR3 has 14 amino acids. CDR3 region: CASSPGLKGETQYF. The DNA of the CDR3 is TGCGCCAGCAGCCCGGGACTTAAAGGGGAGACCCAGTACTTC.

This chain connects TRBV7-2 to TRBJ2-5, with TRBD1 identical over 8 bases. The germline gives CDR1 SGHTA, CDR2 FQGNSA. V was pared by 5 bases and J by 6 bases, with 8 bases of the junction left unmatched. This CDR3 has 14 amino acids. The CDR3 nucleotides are TGTGCCAGCAGCACCTGGGACAGGAATAAGACCCAGTACTTC. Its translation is CASSTWDRNKTQYF.

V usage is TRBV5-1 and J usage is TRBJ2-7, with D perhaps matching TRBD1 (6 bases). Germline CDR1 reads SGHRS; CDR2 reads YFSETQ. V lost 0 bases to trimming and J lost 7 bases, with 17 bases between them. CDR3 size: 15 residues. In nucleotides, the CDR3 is TGCGCCAGCAGCTTGGCCCAAGGACGGGACACGGAGCAGTACTTC. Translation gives CASSLAQGRDTEQYF. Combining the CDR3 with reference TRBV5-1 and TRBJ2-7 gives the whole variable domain KAGVTQTPRYLIKTRGQQVTLSCSPISGHRSVSWYQQTPGQGLQFLFEYFSETQRNKGNFPGRFSGRQFSNSRSEMNVSTLELGDSALYLCASSLAQGRDTEQYFGPGTRLTVT.

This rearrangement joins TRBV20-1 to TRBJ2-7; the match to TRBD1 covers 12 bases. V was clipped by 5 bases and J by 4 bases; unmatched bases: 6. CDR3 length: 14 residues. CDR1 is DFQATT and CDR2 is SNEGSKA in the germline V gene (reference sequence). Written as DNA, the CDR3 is TGCAGTGCTCTCCCGGGACAGGGGGCGTACGAGCAGTACTTC. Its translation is CSALPGQGAYEQYF.

The CDR3 sequence: CASTMGSRQETQYF. CDR3 bases: TGTGCCAGCACCATGGGCAGTCGACAAGAGACCCAGTACTTC. V gene TRBV7-9 combines with J gene TRBJ2-5; the D is unclear. The germline V and J ends were trimmed by 7 bases and 2 bases, with 14 bases remaining between them. Germline CDR1 and CDR2: SEHNR and FQNEAQ (reference sequence). CDR3 length: 14 residues. The whole variable domain, filled in from reference TRBV7-9 and TRBJ2-5, reads DTGVSQNPRHKITKRGQNVTFRCDPISEHNRLYWYRQTLGQGPEFLTYFQNEAQLEKSRLLSDRFSAERPKGSFSTLEIQRTEQGDSAMYLCASTMGSRQETQYFGPGTRLLVL.

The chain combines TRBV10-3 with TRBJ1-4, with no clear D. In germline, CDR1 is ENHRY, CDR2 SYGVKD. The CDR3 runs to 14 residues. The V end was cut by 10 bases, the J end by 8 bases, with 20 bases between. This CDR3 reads CATRMAISGEKLFF. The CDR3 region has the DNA TGTGCCACCCGTATGGCGATATCGGGCGAAAAACTGTTTTTT.